The 6 T cell receptor beta chains below come from one sample, sequenced in a study of T-cell reconstitution after alpha-beta-depleted transplantation in children. It was with unique molecular identifiers that the TCRbeta library was prepared. MiXCR, run by TCRdb on the PCR reads, gives a single entry per CDR3 protein. In the table there are 350,000 to 500,000 distinct CDR3 sequences, approximately 41% of which are singletons. The sequencing used PBMCs, collected before TCRalphabeta/CD19-depleted stem cell transplant. The origin of the receptors is a girl between 2 and 10 years old with aplastic anemia, due to receive a stem cell transplant.

This clonotype was counted between two and nine times. The chain recombines TRBV20-1 with TRBJ2-1, with D maybe TRBD2 (6 bases). Germline CDR1 DFQATT, CDR2 SNEGSKA (reference sequence). The CDR3 loop spans 13 amino acids. V lost 4 bases to trimming and J lost 5 bases, with 12 bases between them. CDR3 nucleotides: TGCAGTGCTACCGGGAGTTCCCACAATGAGCAGTTCTTC. It translates to CSATGSSHNEQFF.

V is TRBV20-1 and J is TRBJ2-7; 12 bases agree with TRBD1. CDR3 size: 14 residues. CDR1 and CDR2 from the germline V gene are DFQATT and SNEGSKA (reference sequence). With V trimmed by 4 bases and J by 4 bases, 5 bases remained unmatched. The CDR3 nucleotides are TGCAGTGCTAACCGGGACAGGGGGCTTTACGAGCAGTACTTC. Protein sequence: CSANRDRGLYEQYF.

The chain couples TRBV29-1 to TRBJ2-7, with D unresolved. Deletions cut 5 bases from V and 4 bases from J, with 6 bases between. The CDR3 runs to 10 residues. Germline-derived CDR1 and CDR2 are SQVTM and ANQGSEA. The CDR3 DNA reads TGCAGCGTTTTAGGGTACGAGCAGTACTTC. Its protein product is CSVLGYEQYF.

There are a few counts of this clonotype. The chain employs TRBV12-3 or TRBV12-4 and TRBJ2-5, with 9 nucleotides matching TRBD1. The CDR3 sequence is 14 residues long. V was clipped by 6 bases and J by 5 bases; unmatched bases: 7. CDR3 DNA sequence: TGTGCCAGCAGCCTTACAGGGGGCGGGGAGACCCAGTACTTC. It yields the protein CASSLTGGGETQYF.

This chain uses TRBV4-1 with TRBJ2-7; D remains ambiguous. The germline V gene encodes CDR1 MGHRA and CDR2 YSYEKL. V lost 4 bases to trimming and J lost 4 bases, with 17 bases between them. The CDR3 runs to 15 residues. CDR3 bases: TGCGCCAGCAGCCCTTCCACAGCCTTCCTTTACGAGCAGTACTTC. This sequence encodes CASSPSTAFLYEQYF.

This clonotype was recorded many times. The chain uses TRBV5-1 and TRBJ2-7; 7 bases align to TRBD1. CDR3 size: 14 residues. V was clipped by 3 bases and J by 5 bases; unmatched bases: 8. Germline lookup yields CDR1 SGHRS and CDR2 YFSETQ. Written as DNA, the CDR3 is TGCGCCAGCAGCTACCTTCTAGGGGGCCACGAGCAGTACTTC. Its protein product is CASSYLLGGHEQYF.